These 18 T cell receptor beta chains were sequenced from one sample in a study of blood T cell dynamics during melanoma immunotherapy. The time point here: week 3, after first cycle of checkpoint inhibitor. The assay was immunoSEQ multiplex PCR, and TCRdb's table has in-frame clones only and misses some. The sample lists 25,000 to 35,000 clones, 80% to 85% occurring once. Sequencing used blood, obtained from a patient treated with checkpoint blockade. These receptors were taken from a human donor with melanoma.

The chain uses TRBV5-1 and TRBJ1-1; no clear D. CDR1 and CDR2 (germline): SGHRS, YFSETQ. The CDR3 is 14 amino acids. Trimming pared 2 bases from V and 0 bases from J, leaving 8 bases between. CDR3 sequence (DNA): TGCGCCAGCAGCTTCTTAGAGATGAACACTGAAGCTTTCTTT. Translating it yields CASSFLEMNTEAFF. The full variable domain, rest sourced from reference TRBV5-1 and TRBJ1-1, is KAGVTQTPRYLIKTRGQQVTLSCSPISGHRSVSWYQQTPGQGLQFLFEYFSETQRNKGNFPGRFSGRQFSNSRSEMNVSTLELGDSALYLCASSFLEMNTEAFFGQGTRLTVV.

The J gene is TRBJ1-1, the V gene TRBV2, with 10 bases aligning to TRBD1. This CDR3 spans 15 amino acids. V lost 6 bases to trimming and J lost 2 bases; unmatched junction nucleotides: 6. The germline V gene has CDR1 SNHLY and CDR2 FYNNEI. The CDR3 region is CASRRDRGRNTEAFF. The CDR3, as DNA: TGTGCCAGCAGGCGGGACAGGGGAAGAAACACTGAAGCTTTCTTT.

The V call is TRBV29-1, the J call TRBJ1-2; no clear D. This CDR3 region has 13 residues. The germline V gene has CDR1 SQVTM and CDR2 ANQGSEA. Trimming took 2 bases from V and 2 from J, leaving 9 bases between them. The CDR3 is CSVEKNRNYGYTF. In DNA form, the CDR3 reads TGCAGCGTTGAAAAAAACCGGAACTATGGCTACACCTTC. Based on the CDR3 plus reference TRBV29-1 and TRBJ1-2, the full variable domain is SAVISQKPSRDICQRGTSLTIQCQVDSQVTMMFWYRQQPGQSLTLIATANQGSEATYESGFVIDKFPISRPNLTFSTLTVSNMSPEDSSIYLCSVEKNRNYGYTFGSGTRLTVV.

This rearrangement joins TRBV14 to TRBJ2-3; unclear D gene. Trimming stripped 4 bases from V and 5 bases from J, with 22 bases between. Germline-derived CDR1 and CDR2 are SGHDN and FVKESK. This CDR3 contains 17 residues. CDR3 nucleotide sequence: TGTGCCAGCAGCCTGAGGACCGGGCCCCCGGAAGGAGATACGCAGTATTTT. Its protein product is CASSLRTGPPEGDTQYF. The full variable domain, rest sourced from reference TRBV14 and TRBJ2-3, is EAGVTQFPSHSVIEKGQTVTLRCDPISGHDNLYWYRRVMGKEIKFLLHFVKESKQDESGMPNNRFLAERTGGTYSTLKVQPAELEDSGVYFCASSLRTGPPEGDTQYFGPGTRLTVL.

The J gene is TRBJ1-3, the V gene TRBV10-2; a weak D match, TRBD1 (6 bases). Per germline, CDR1 WSHSY and CDR2 SAAADI. This CDR3 comprises 15 residues. The germline V and J ends were trimmed by 8 bases and 4 bases, with 18 bases remaining between them. Written as DNA, the CDR3 is TGCGCCAGCGGTCCAGTCGGGGGCAGCGGAAACACCATATATTTT. Its protein product is CASGPVGGSGNTIYF.

The chain couples TRBV2 to TRBJ2-3, with 7 nucleotides matching TRBD2. This CDR3 spans 14 amino acids. Germline V gives CDR1 SNHLY, CDR2 FYNNEI. Trimming removed 7 bases from V and 5 bases from J; junction bases left unmatched: 9. CDR3 nucleotide sequence: TGTGCCAGCAATACGGCGGGAGCAGGAGATACGCAGTATTTT. Its translation: CASNTAGAGDTQYF. Supplemented by reference TRBV2 and TRBJ2-3, the full variable domain reads EPEVTQTPSHQVTQMGQEVILRCVPISNHLYFYWYRQILGQKVEFLVSFYNNEISEKSEIFDDQFSVERPDGSNFTLKIRSTKLEDSAMYFCASNTAGAGDTQYFGPGTRLTVL.

This chain uses TRBV7-9 with TRBJ2-3, with 7 bases identical to TRBD2. CDR1 and CDR2 (germline): SEHNR, FQNEAQ (reference sequence). V shed 5 bases, J shed 6 bases, and the junction held 11 bases outside the gene matches. The CDR3 has 15 amino acids. The CDR3 sequence is CASSKQGPSGDTQYF. CDR3 DNA: TGTGCCAGCAGCAAGCAGGGTCCTAGCGGCGATACGCAGTATTTT.

CDR3 region: CASSPTQQPQHF. CDR3 nucleotide sequence: TGTGCCAGTAGTCCAACACAGCAGCCCCAGCATTTT. V gene TRBV19 combines with J gene TRBJ1-5; D is unclear. The germline gives CDR1 LNHDA, CDR2 SQIVND (reference sequence). There are 12 residues in the CDR3. The ends were cut back, 5 bases at V and 7 bases at J, with 9 bases in the middle.

This rearrangement joins TRBV27 to TRBJ2-7; TRBD1 agrees at 7 bases. V lost 2 bases, J lost 3 bases, and 4 bases stayed unmatched. Per germline, CDR1 MNHEY and CDR2 SMNVEV (reference sequence). The CDR3 totals 14 residues. The DNA of the CDR3 is TGTGCCAGCAGTTTAACAGGGGTGGGCTACGAGCAGTACTTC. Translated, it gives CASSLTGVGYEQYF.

The J gene is TRBJ2-7, the V gene TRBV4-1; D could derive from TRBD1 or TRBD2 (6 bases each). The ends were cut back, 1 base at V and 7 bases at J, with 14 bases in the middle. This CDR3 has 14 residues. Germline V gene sequence: CDR1 MGHRA, CDR2 YSYEKL. CDR3: CASSQARQAGEQYF. CDR3 nucleotide sequence: TGCGCCAGCAGCCAAGCGCGACAGGCGGGGGAGCAGTACTTC.

The chain recombines TRBV19 with TRBJ2-7, with D perhaps being TRBD1 or TRBD2 (5 bases each). CDR3 length: 13 residues. The germline CDR1 and CDR2 sequences are LNHDA and SQIVND (reference sequence). Deletions cut 3 bases from V and 6 bases from J, with 12 bases between. CDR3 sequence reads: CASSIGAQAEQYF. For the CDR3, the DNA is TGTGCCAGTAGTATCGGGGCCCAGGCCGAGCAGTACTTC. Based on the CDR3 plus reference TRBV19 and TRBJ2-7, the full variable domain is DGGITQSPKYLFRKEGQNVTLSCEQNLNHDAMYWYRQDPGQGLRLIYYSQIVNDFQKGDIAEGYSVSREKKESFPLTVTSAQKNPTAFYLCASSIGAQAEQYFGPGTRLTVT.

The chain joins TRBV27 to TRBJ2-1; perhaps TRBD1 as D (6 bases). Germline V CDR1 and CDR2: MNHEY, SMNVEV (reference sequence). CDR3 length: 15 residues. V dropped 1 base and J dropped 2 bases, with 9 bases sitting between them. CDR3 sequence reads: CASSLLGGTYNEQFF. CDR3 DNA: TGTGCCAGCAGTTTATTAGGGGGAACCTACAATGAGCAGTTCTTC.

This chain joins TRBV28 and TRBJ2-5; D is unresolved. The CDR3 has 12 amino acids. V lost 1 base and J 6 bases, leaving 6 bases between the germline ends. The germline V gene has CDR1 MDHEN and CDR2 SYDVKM. DNA for the CDR3: TGTGCCAGCAGTTTATTCGACCAGACCCAGTACTTC. This codes for CASSLFDQTQYF.

This clone counts as medium-sized. CDR3 in amino acids: CASRRLTLSTEAFF. For the CDR3, the DNA is TGTGCCAGCAGGAGGCTGACACTATCCACTGAAGCTTTCTTT. The chain links TRBV2 to TRBJ1-1; D is unresolved. Germline loops: CDR1 SNHLY, CDR2 FYNNEI. There are 14 residues in the CDR3. V dropped 6 bases and J dropped 4 bases, with 15 bases sitting between them.

V gene TRBV6-5 combines with J gene TRBJ2-7, with D possibly matching TRBD2 (5 bases). V gave up 6 bases and J gave up 0 bases, with 12 bases separating them. This CDR3 has 14 residues. The V gene's germline CDR1 is MNHEY and CDR2 SVGAGI. Here the CDR3 DNA reads TGTGCCAGCAGGAGGACTGCGAGCTCCTACGAGCAGTACTTC. This gives the protein CASRRTASSYEQYF.

The chain links TRBV28 to TRBJ2-7, with D unclear. This CDR3 is 12 amino acids long. V lost 5 bases and J lost 4, with 9 bases in between. Germline V CDR1 and CDR2: MDHEN, SYDVKM. The CDR3 here is CASSERSYEQYF. CDR3 DNA sequence: TGTGCCAGCAGTGAAAGGAGTTACGAGCAGTACTTC.

This chain connects TRBV7-9 to TRBJ2-7; possibly TRBD1 for D (6 bases). This CDR3 region has 14 residues. Germline V CDR1 and CDR2: SEHNR, FQNEAQ (reference sequence). V lost 1 base and J 3 bases, leaving 10 bases between the germline ends. This chain's CDR3 is CASSLGQGLYEQYF. The CDR3, as DNA: TGTGCCAGCAGCTTAGGCCAGGGGCTCTACGAGCAGTACTTC. Complete variable domain (other parts from reference TRBV7-9 and TRBJ2-7): DTGVSQNPRHKITKRGQNVTFRCDPISEHNRLYWYRQTLGQGPEFLTYFQNEAQLEKSRLLSDRFSAERPKGSFSTLEIQRTEQGDSAMYLCASSLGQGLYEQYFGPGTRLTVT.

This chain uses TRBV7-2 with TRBJ2-2; weak D call: TRBD1 (6 bases). Looked up from germline, CDR1 is SGHTA and CDR2 is FQGNSA. CDR3 size: 19 residues. V gave up 1 base and J gave up 4 bases, with 22 bases separating them. This CDR3 reads CASSLGLLGTGYGTGELFF. The DNA of the CDR3 is TGTGCCAGCAGCTTAGGATTATTGGGAACAGGGTACGGCACCGGGGAGCTGTTTTTT.